Here is one T cell receptor (beta chain) with its context. Trimming cost V 3 bases and J 8 bases; bases outside gene matches: 14. The CDR3 is 17 residues long. Germline CDR1 is MGHRA and CDR2 is YSYEKL. The data stem from a study of blood T cell repertoires in COVID-19. Authors' processing steps: Amplification with reference gene primers provided the estimates of nucleated cell counts. Only in-frame clones appear in the TCRdb table, and some are missing; sequencing was by immunoSEQ multiplex PCR. V, J and clone size reflect that table, while D and trimming were determined from the DNA. Of about 64,000 clones in the sample, roughly 85% were seen once.

This TCR derives from a man aged 35 to 55 with acute or convalescent COVID-19. The chain employs TRBV4-1 and TRBJ1-2; 11 bases agree with TRBD1. The material sequenced was peripheral blood. CDR3 nucleotide sequence: TGCGCCAGCAGCCAGGGACATGCAGGACAGGGGGCAGAAGGCTACACCTTC. Amino acid sequence: CASSQGHAGQGAEGYTF.